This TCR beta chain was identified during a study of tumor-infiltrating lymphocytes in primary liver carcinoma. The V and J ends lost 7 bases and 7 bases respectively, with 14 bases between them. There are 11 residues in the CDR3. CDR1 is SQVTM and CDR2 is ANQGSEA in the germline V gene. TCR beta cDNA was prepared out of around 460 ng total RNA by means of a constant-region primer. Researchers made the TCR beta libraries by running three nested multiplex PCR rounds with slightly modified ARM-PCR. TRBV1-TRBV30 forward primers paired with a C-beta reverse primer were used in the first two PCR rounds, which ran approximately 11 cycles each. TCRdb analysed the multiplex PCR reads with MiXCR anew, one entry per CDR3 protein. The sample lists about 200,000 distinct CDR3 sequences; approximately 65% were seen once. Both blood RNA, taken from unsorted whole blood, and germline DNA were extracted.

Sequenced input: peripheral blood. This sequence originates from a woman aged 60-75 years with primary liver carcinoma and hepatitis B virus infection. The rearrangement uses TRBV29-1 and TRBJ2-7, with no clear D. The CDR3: CSAAWSGEQYF. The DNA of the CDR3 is TGCAGCGCTGCATGGAGTGGGGAGCAGTACTTC.